This T cell receptor (beta chain) was found in a study of T cell changes during pregnancy in multiple sclerosis. Repertoires were generated with immunoSEQ multiplex PCR, while TCRdb's copy carries only in-frame clones and drops some. Of 90,000 to 120,000 clones listed, under 95% were seen once; the top ten hold just under 0.8%. V was pared by 7 bases and J by 4 bases, with 11 bases of the junction left unmatched. The CDR3 covers 14 residues. The germline V gene has CDR1 SQVTM and CDR2 ANQGSEA. The sequence was collected from a female donor in good health, enrolled as a control in a pregnancy study. The sample consisted of peripheral blood, taken in the third trimester of pregnancy. The V gene is TRBV29-1, the J gene TRBJ1-2, with 8 bases matching TRBD1. CDR3 DNA: TGCAGCGCTCGCCGGGCAGGGGGCGGCTATGGCTACACCTTC. Amino acids: CSARRAGGGYGYTF.